This TCR beta chain originates from a study of early T cells in non-severe SARS-CoV-2 infection. Study background: Chains were unpaired, as sequencing was done on bulk RNA from unsorted whole blood.

MiXCR, applied by TCRdb to the 5' RACE reads, yields one record per CDR3 protein. This table holds tens of thousands of distinct CDR3 sequences, less than 15% found once. Germline V lookup: CDR1 MDHEN, CDR2 SYDVKM. Unmatched junction bases numbered 5, after V lost 7 bases and J lost 5 bases. This CDR3 region has 13 residues. The clonotype was recovered from an adult who was a healthcare worker with PCR-confirmed SARS-CoV-2 infection or an uninfected control (not recorded which). Sequenced input: whole blood. The chain links TRBV28 to TRBJ2-5; 9 positions match TRBD1. Here the CDR3 reads CASNYRGRETQYF. DNA for the CDR3: TGTGCCAGCAACTACAGGGGGCGTGAGACCCAGTACTTC.